The clone carrying this T cell receptor (beta chain) was observed a few times. Its target is unknown. A much larger clone is a single base away; this may be a read error. CDR3 regions of TCR beta were amplified from RNA transcripts. RT-PCR in the first round used HTBI primers; a second-round multiplex PCR followed. TCRdb reanalysed the multiplex PCR reads using MiXCR and keeps one entry per CDR3 protein. The sample yields 340,000 or so distinct CDR3 sequences, 15% to 20% seen once. The CDR3 length is 12 residues. CDR1 is MNHNS, CDR2 SASEGT, per germline. These data are taken from a study of Graves' ophthalmopathy and Graves' hyperthyroidism. Clinical symptoms, serum thyroxine, TRAb, thyroid ultrasound and orbital computed tomography were relied on for diagnosis. Study-level findings and limits: Blood was where most expanded thyroid clonotypes above 0.001 frequency also turned up.

V usage is TRBV6-1 and J usage is TRBJ1-1; D unresolved. This sequence originates from an adult man with Graves' ophthalmopathy. Sequencing used peripheral blood. The DNA of the CDR3 is TGTGCCAGCGGGAGGATCTTGACTGAAGCTTCCTTT. Its protein product is CASGRILTEASF.